This TCR beta chain was captured in a study of tumor-infiltrating lymphocytes in oesophageal squamous cell carcinoma. TCRdb passed the PCR reads through MiXCR, listing each CDR3 protein once. The sample records 16,000 or so distinct CDR3 sequences, approximately 46% being singletons. Relative to its sample, this clonotype is medium-sized. The clonotype was recovered from a female donor with esophageal squamous cell carcinoma. The sequenced material came from blood.

CDR3 loop: CASSVKLAGDYNEQFF. CDR3 in DNA: TGTGCCAGCAGCGTCAAACTAGCGGGAGACTACAATGAGCAGTTCTTC. The rearrangement joins TRBV6-4 to TRBJ2-1; 11 bases map to TRBD2. V lost 6 bases to trimming and J lost 3 bases; unmatched junction nucleotides: 7. The CDR3 covers 16 residues. Germline V gene data show CDR1 as MRHNA and CDR2 as SNTAGT.